This TCR beta chain is from a study of blood T cell repertoires in COVID-19 (dated by TCRdb to about 2020). For the wider study: Samples covering the acute and convalescent phases of COVID-19 were provided by collaborators in the United States, Italy and Spain. The prospective study material was composed of cDNA or gDNA derived from T cells, B-cell-depleted T cells, or PBMCs. The dataset comprised deeply sampled blood TCRbeta repertoires from subjects exposed to, actively infected with, or recovered from COVID-19. The repertoires were released in a freely available public database meant as a resource for research on the immune response to SARS-CoV-2. Samples came from the ongoing ImmuneRACE study (first 160 participants) plus 1,254 subjects from 6 global collaborators. Nearly every sample came with metadata listing a de-identified subject ID, COVID-19 status, age in years and sex. Where HLA class I and class II types were available, the types were taken from metadata supplied by the sample provider, not from assay-based typing. What the work shows at the level of the full study, not this receptor alone: The amount of clinical and demographic metadata varied by source and participant and was provided uncurated.

The immunoSEQ Assay, a bias-controlled multiplex PCR, was used to amplify TCRbeta CDR3 regions from genomic DNA. The original methods were these. Within the assay, amplification of reference gene primers was used to estimate how many nucleated cells each sample contained. Sequence reads were collapsed and filtered to measure the absolute abundance of every unique TCRbeta CDR3 rearrangement. For each sample, productive Simpson clonality was calculated by taking the square root of Simpson's diversity index across productive rearrangements. In its TCRdb copy, this immuneACCESS table keeps in-frame sequences only and misses some clones. Where compared with another copy, unresolved V genes explain less than half of these, and the others have no known cause. V, J and clone size are taken as reported in that table, and D and trimming were inferred from the DNA itself. Here the sample has over 200,000 clones; roughly 80% occur a single time. Of the sample, approximately 5.4% falls within the top ten clones.

The CDR1 and CDR2 encoded by the germline V gene (reference sequence) are LGHDT and YNNKEL. The junction shows trimming of 3 bases on V and 1 base on J, plus 7 bases between the germline ends. The CDR3 contains 14 residues, cysteine and phenylalanine counted. Here the CDR3 DNA is all that survives: 42 bases in frame from base 1. As concerns this clone: There is no known antigen for this receptor. No quality values exist for individual bases; no much larger clone is one base distant.

Each collaborating institution followed its own protocols to collect whole blood in K2EDTA tubes. Collaborator samples were shipped for TCRbeta analysis as frozen whole blood, isolated PBMCs, or DNA extracted from either sample type. This sequence uses TRBV3-1 (or the pseudogene TRBV3-2) and TRBJ1-5, with a tentative D gene TRBD1 over 6 matching bases. The clonotype was recovered from a human donor in a cohort sampled during active COVID-19. Material for sequencing was peripheral blood. The CDR3: CASSQRGSNQPQHF. The base sequence is TGTGCCAGCAGCCAGAGGGGGAGCAATCAGCCCCAGCATTTT.